The 32 T cell receptor beta chains given below trace back to one sample, sequenced in a study of T-cell memory formation after mild COVID-19. A single record per CDR3 protein comes from TCRdb applying MiXCR to the 5' RACE reads. This sample carries 350,000 to 400,000 distinct CDR3 sequences, 20% to 25% of them seen once, and the ten largest clones take around 12%. The sequencing input was PBMCs or a T cell subset sorted from them (not recorded which). Receptors originate from an adult woman who had mild COVID-19 (a few samples of this study predate the infection). Cell type and time point are not known.

This clonotype has more than one count but fewer than ten. The chain links TRBV20-1 to TRBJ2-5; 9 nucleotides align to TRBD2. V trimming: 0 bases; J trimming: 4 bases; junction bases outside the gene matches: 9. Germline CDR1 is DFQATT and CDR2 is SNEGSKA (reference sequence). The CDR3 runs to 16 residues. DNA for the CDR3: TGCAGTGCTAGAGATCCCTCGCGGGGGGGCCGAGAGACCCAGTACTTC. This codes for CSARDPSRGGRETQYF.

V and J are TRBV5-1 and TRBJ2-3, with D hard to call. Trimming left V 0 bases short and J 6 bases short, with 11 bases between. Per the germline V gene, CDR1 is SGHRS and CDR2 is YFSETQ. The CDR3 runs to 14 residues. The CDR3 loop is CASSLEAPVDTQYF. In DNA, the CDR3 is TGCGCCAGCAGCTTGGAAGCCCCTGTGGATACGCAGTATTTT. The variable domain in full, completed from reference TRBV5-1 and TRBJ2-3, reads KAGVTQTPRYLIKTRGQQVTLSCSPISGHRSVSWYQQTPGQGLQFLFEYFSETQRNKGNFPGRFSGRQFSNSRSEMNVSTLELGDSALYLCASSLEAPVDTQYFGPGTRLTVL.

The V gene is TRBV7-9, the J gene TRBJ1-1, with D possibly TRBD1 on 6 matching bases. Trimming removed 3 bases at V and 11 bases at J, with 13 bases between. The length of the CDR3 is 12 residues. Germline lookup yields CDR1 SEHNR and CDR2 FQNEAQ (reference sequence). CDR3 in amino acids: CASSLLTGGAFF. CDR3 sequence (DNA): TGTGCCAGCAGCTTGTTGACAGGTGGGGCTTTCTTT.

As regards this clonotype: Relative to the germline gene, one junction end is altered; a read error may explain this. The chain links TRBV6-2 or TRBV6-3 to TRBJ2-7, with D possibly matching TRBD2 (6 bases). The germline CDR1 and CDR2 sequences are MNHEY and SVGEGT. The CDR3 is 13 residues long. The CDR3 reads CPVSGGKPYEQYF. CDR3 nucleotides: TGCCCAGTTAGCGGCGGTAAGCCCTACGAGCAGTACTTC.

Only a few counts were recorded for this clonotype. This chain links TRBV5-1 with TRBJ2-1; 10 bases align to TRBD2. The CDR3 covers 18 residues. J lost 7 bases, V lost 1 base, and 14 bases had no gene match. CDR1 and CDR2 (germline): SGHRS, YFSETQ. CDR3 loop: CASSLPVLSGRAINEQFF. Written as DNA, the CDR3 is TGCGCCAGCAGCTTGCCAGTCCTAAGCGGGAGGGCCATAAATGAGCAGTTCTTC.

This clonotype was observed at least ten times. V and J are TRBV29-1 and TRBJ1-6, with unresolved D. CDR1 and CDR2 (germline): SQVTM, ANQGSEA. CDR3 length equals 13 residues. Trimming shortened V by 6 bases and J by 5 bases, and 11 bases separated the two germline ends. DNA of the CDR3: TGCAGCGTCCGGTGGGGTGATAATTCACCCCTCCACTTT. As protein: CSVRWGDNSPLHF.

This clonotype was picked up a small number of times. The J gene is TRBJ1-1, the V gene TRBV7-9, with D maybe TRBD1 (6 bases). In germline, CDR1 is SEHNR, CDR2 FQNEAQ (reference sequence). With 10 bases removed from V and 11 bases from J, the gap between germline ends came to 20 bases. This CDR3 has 12 residues. The CDR3 DNA sequence: TGTGCCACCCTGGGGGGACACGGGAGGGCTTTCTTT. Protein sequence: CATLGGHGRAFF.

This CDR3 reads CASSLSPRVVRRNTIYF. CDR3 nucleotides: TGTGCCAGCAGCTTATCCCCTCGGGTGGTGAGGAGAAACACCATATATTTT. This chain connects TRBV7-9 to TRBJ1-3; D is undetermined. The germline gives CDR1 SEHNR, CDR2 FQNEAQ (reference sequence). V dropped 2 bases and J dropped 5 bases, with 19 bases sitting between them. This CDR3 is built from 17 residues.

This clonotype was seen a handful of times. The chain joins TRBV10-3 to TRBJ2-7; possible D gene TRBD2, 5 bases. Germline CDR1 and CDR2: ENHRY and SYGVKD. This CDR3 comprises 13 residues. Trimming cost V 2 bases and J 6 bases, with 11 bases left between them. The CDR3 loop is CAISELGGPEQYF. Here the CDR3 DNA reads TGTGCCATCAGTGAGCTCGGAGGACCCGAGCAGTACTTC.

This clonotype has more than one count but fewer than ten. The chain couples TRBV11-1 to TRBJ2-2, with 14 bases that match TRBD2. Germline CDR1 and CDR2: SGHAT and FQDESV (reference sequence). V lost 1 base and J lost 4; bases outside the gene matches: 5. This CDR3 comprises 18 residues. In DNA, the CDR3 is TGTGCCAGCAGCTTAGTTGGGGGACTAGCGGGAGTCACCGGGGAGCTGTTTTTT. It translates to CASSLVGGLAGVTGELFF.

This clonotype has more than one count but fewer than ten. The rearrangement links TRBV7-9 to TRBJ2-7; 12 bases line up with TRBD2. Germline-derived CDR1 and CDR2 are SEHNR and FQNEAQ (reference sequence). The CDR3 is made up of 15 amino acids. Trimming took 5 bases from V and 3 from J; bases not matched to a gene: 5. The CDR3 region is CASSASGLAGYEQYF. The CDR3 DNA reads TGTGCCAGCAGCGCATCGGGACTAGCGGGCTACGAGCAGTACTTC.

The table lists this clonotype with a few counts. The V call is TRBV3-1, the J call TRBJ2-2, with D possibly being TRBD1 (6 bases). Germline V lookup: CDR1 LGHDT, CDR2 YNNKEL (reference sequence). Trimming shortened V by 0 bases and J by 7 bases, and 12 bases separated the two germline ends. The CDR3 sequence is 15 residues long. The CDR3 sequence: CASSQDRGYGGELFF. The CDR3 DNA reads as TGTGCCAGCAGCCAAGATAGGGGGTACGGCGGGGAGCTGTTTTTT. Variable domain in full (rest from reference TRBV3-1 and TRBJ2-2): DTAVSQTPKYLVTQMGNDKSIKCEQNLGHDTMYWYKQDSKKFLKIMFSYNNKELIINETVPNRFSPKSPDKAHLNLHINSLELGDSAVYFCASSQDRGYGGELFFGEGSRLTVL.

The chain links TRBV20-1 to TRBJ1-2; D perhaps matches TRBD1 (5 bases). This CDR3 contains 14 residues. From germline, CDR1 is DFQATT and CDR2 SNEGSKA (reference sequence). Deletions cut 0 bases from V and 6 bases from J, with 14 bases between. CDR3 loop: CSARDGRWGNGYTF. CDR3 coding DNA: TGCAGTGCTAGAGATGGGCGTTGGGGGAATGGCTACACCTTC.

The V gene is TRBV5-4, the J gene TRBJ2-5; 11 bases map to TRBD2. The CDR3 loop spans 14 amino acids. CDR1 is SGHNT, CDR2 YYREEE, per germline (reference sequence). Unmatched junction bases numbered 1, after V lost 1 base and J lost 5 bases. DNA of the CDR3: TGTGCCAGCAGCTTGCGACTAGCGGGGGAGACCCAGTACTTC. Amino acids: CASSLRLAGETQYF.

V and J are TRBV11-3 and TRBJ2-3; 8 nucleotides line up with TRBD2. Germline-derived CDR1 and CDR2 are SGHNT and YENEEA. This CDR3 spans 14 amino acids. Unmatched junction bases numbered 6, after V lost 3 bases and J lost 7 bases. The CDR3 region has the DNA TGTGCCAGCAGCTTTAGCGGGGAAAGACATACGCAGTATTTT. Its translation: CASSFSGERHTQYF.

This chain uses TRBV10-3 with TRBJ2-7, with a possible D match to TRBD2 (6 bases). There are 14 residues in the CDR3. Germline V gene sequence: CDR1 ENHRY, CDR2 SYGVKD. Trimming removed 3 bases from V and 4 bases from J, with 13 bases in between. This chain's CDR3 is CAISDSPGRYEQYF. In DNA form, the CDR3 reads TGTGCCATCAGTGATTCCCCGGGGAGGTACGAGCAGTACTTC.

This clonotype was picked up a small number of times. V usage is TRBV6-5 and J usage is TRBJ2-3, with TRBD2 identical over 9 bases. Trimming removed 2 bases from V and 7 bases from J; junction bases left unmatched: 7. Germline V gives CDR1 MNHEY, CDR2 SVGAGI. This CDR3 spans 15 amino acids. CDR3 DNA: TGTGCCAGCAGTTACGGCGGGGGGGCTGCGTATACGCAGTATTTT. It codes for CASSYGGGAAYTQYF.

The chain carries TRBV7-8 and TRBJ2-1; 9 nucleotides match TRBD2. V lost 0 bases and J lost 4; bases outside the gene matches: 4. Germline V lookup: CDR1 SGHVS, CDR2 FQNEAQ. The CDR3 is made up of 16 amino acids. The chain's CDR3 is CASSLARLAGYNEQFF. CDR3 DNA sequence: TGTGCCAGCAGCTTAGCGCGGCTAGCGGGGTACAATGAGCAGTTCTTC.

The chain uses TRBV5-1 and TRBJ2-7, with 8 bases lining up with TRBD1. Germline V gene lookup returns CDR1 SGHRS and CDR2 YFSETQ. The junction had 7 bases not matched to a gene; V was cut back by 3 bases and J by 2 bases. CDR3 length equals 15 residues. The CDR3 DNA reads as TGCGCCAGCAGCTACGCGTGGGACAGGACCTACGAGCAGTACTTC. This encodes CASSYAWDRTYEQYF.

The DNA for the CDR3 is TGCAGTGCTCCGCGGAGGCGGGGGCAGGATACGCAGTATTTT. This gives the protein CSAPRRRGQDTQYF. The chain combines TRBV20-1 with TRBJ2-3, with D tentatively TRBD2 (7 bases). This CDR3 has 14 residues. V was trimmed by 5 bases and J by 6 bases, leaving 18 bases between them. Germline lookup yields CDR1 DFQATT and CDR2 SNEGSKA (reference sequence).

V usage is TRBV3-1 and J usage is TRBJ1-2; 7 nucleotides align to TRBD1. CDR1 and CDR2 (germline): LGHDT, YNNKEL (reference sequence). V lost 0 bases and J lost 4; bases outside the gene matches: 5. The CDR3 contains 15 residues. Written as DNA, the CDR3 is TGTGCCAGCAGCCAAGAGAGACAGGGACTCTATGGCTACACCTTC. Amino acid sequence: CASSQERQGLYGYTF.

The chain is built from TRBV7-9 and TRBJ1-1; D ambiguous. This CDR3 spans 14 amino acids. Germline loops: CDR1 SEHNR, CDR2 FQNEAQ (reference sequence). V was clipped by 1 base and J by 1 base, with 7 bases between them. CDR3 protein: CASSLEDRNTEAFF. DNA for the CDR3: TGTGCCAGCAGCTTAGAAGACCGGAACACTGAAGCTTTCTTT.

This clonotype was seen a few times. CDR3 in amino acids: CASGATGGSSYEQYF. The CDR3 DNA sequence: TGTGCCAGCGGGGCAACAGGGGGCTCCTCCTACGAGCAGTACTTC. The gene calls are TRBV3-1 and TRBJ2-7; 9 bases match TRBD1. The CDR3 loop spans 15 amino acids. V shed 8 bases, J shed 0 bases, and the junction held 8 bases outside the gene matches. Germline assignment: CDR1 LGHDT and CDR2 YNNKEL (reference sequence).

The chain uses TRBV18 and TRBJ1-1; D call uncertain. This CDR3 spans 14 amino acids. Germline V CDR1 and CDR2: KGHSH, LQKENI. V dropped 5 bases and J dropped 0 bases, with 10 bases sitting between them. As DNA, the CDR3 is TGTGCCAGCTCAATAGACCTCATGAACACTGAAGCTTTCTTT. It translates to CASSIDLMNTEAFF.

The chain has TRBV5-1 and TRBJ1-2; D not resolved. Germline V CDR1 and CDR2: SGHRS, YFSETQ. The CDR3 is 13 amino acids. V was shortened by 3 bases and J by 4 bases, with 10 bases between the two germline ends. CDR3 DNA sequence: TGCGCCAGCAGCTCGCCGGACGGCTATGGCTACACCTTC. Protein product: CASSSPDGYGYTF.

This clonotype was seen more than once but under ten times. The V gene is TRBV12-3 or TRBV12-4, the J gene TRBJ2-7, with 9 bases lining up with TRBD2. The length of the CDR3 is 16 residues. V lost 3 bases, J lost 1 base, and 7 bases stayed unmatched. CDR3 in DNA: TGTGCCAGCAGTTTGACGCTAGCGGGGTGGTCCTACGAGCAGTACTTC. Translated: CASSLTLAGWSYEQYF.

This clonotype has only a few counts. The chain couples TRBV5-1 to TRBJ2-1; possibly TRBD1 for D (5 bases). CDR1 and CDR2 (germline): SGHRS, YFSETQ. The CDR3 has 15 amino acids. V shed 0 bases and J shed 7 bases, with 14 bases lying between them. CDR3 loop: CASSLDRIGLNEQFF. The CDR3 coding sequence is TGCGCCAGCAGCTTGGACAGGATCGGCTTAAATGAGCAGTTCTTC.

The V and J genes are TRBV6-5 and TRBJ2-2; possibly TRBD1 or TRBD2 for D (6 bases each). V was cut by 4 bases and J by 6 bases, with 12 bases left in between. The CDR3 spans 14 residues. Germline CDR1 and CDR2: MNHEY and SVGAGI. CDR3 DNA sequence: TGTGCCAGCAGTTCCTTCGGGGGCTCCGGGGAGCTGTTTTTT. Encoded protein: CASSSFGGSGELFF.

J is TRBJ2-7 and V is TRBV9; the D gene is possibly TRBD1 (7 bases). The CDR3 is 14 residues long. V was trimmed by 2 bases and J by 3 bases, leaving 12 bases between them. Germline CDR1 reads SGDLS; CDR2 reads YYNGEE. Written as DNA, the CDR3 is TGTGCCAGCAGCGTGCGGGACAGATTCTACGAGCAGTACTTC. Encoded protein: CASSVRDRFYEQYF.

This clonotype was counted between two and nine times. The J gene is TRBJ1-5, the V gene TRBV20-1, with D tentatively TRBD1 (5 bases). Germline CDR1 and CDR2: DFQATT and SNEGSKA (reference sequence). Deletions cut 5 bases from V and 1 base from J, with 15 bases between. This CDR3 comprises 15 residues. This CDR3 is CSASREPGSNQPQHF. As DNA, the CDR3 is TGCAGTGCTTCTCGGGAGCCAGGGAGCAATCAGCCCCAGCATTTT.

This clonotype showed up just a few times. The chain combines TRBV27 with TRBJ1-6, with 7 bases lining up with TRBD1. The CDR3 runs 13 residues. Germline V gene lookup returns CDR1 MNHEY and CDR2 SMNVEV (reference sequence). Trimming took 11 bases from V and 7 from J; bases not matched to a gene: 8. This CDR3 reads CAAQGEGNSPLHF. The CDR3 DNA follows: TGTGCCGCCCAGGGGGAAGGGAATTCACCCCTCCACTTT.

This chain joins TRBV12-3 or TRBV12-4 and TRBJ2-7; 10 positions match TRBD2. The ends lost 6 bases at V and 3 bases at J; junction bases unmatched: 5. The CDR3 has 14 amino acids. The CDR3 DNA reads TGTGCCAGCAGCCCCCAGCGGGAGGGCTACGAGCAGTACTTC. It specifies CASSPQREGYEQYF.